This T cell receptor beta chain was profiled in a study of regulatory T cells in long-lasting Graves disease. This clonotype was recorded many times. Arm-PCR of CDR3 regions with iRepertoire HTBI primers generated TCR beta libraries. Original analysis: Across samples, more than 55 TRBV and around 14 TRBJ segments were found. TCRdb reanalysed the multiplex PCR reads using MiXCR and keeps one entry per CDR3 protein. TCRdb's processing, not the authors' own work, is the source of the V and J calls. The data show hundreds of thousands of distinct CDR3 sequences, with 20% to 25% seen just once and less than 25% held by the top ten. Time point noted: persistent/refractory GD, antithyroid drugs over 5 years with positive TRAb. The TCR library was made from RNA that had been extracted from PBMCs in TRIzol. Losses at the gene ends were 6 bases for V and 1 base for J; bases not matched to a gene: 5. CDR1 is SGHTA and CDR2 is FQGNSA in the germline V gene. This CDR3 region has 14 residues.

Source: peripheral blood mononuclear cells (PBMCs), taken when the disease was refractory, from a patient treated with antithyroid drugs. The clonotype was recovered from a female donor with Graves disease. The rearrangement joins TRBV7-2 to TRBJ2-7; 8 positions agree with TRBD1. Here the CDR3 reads CASSRGTGSYEQYF. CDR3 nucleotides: TGTGCCAGCAGTCGCGGGACAGGATCCTACGAGCAGTACTTC.